Shown below are 10 T cell receptor beta chains from a single sample sequenced in a study of shared clonotypes between healthy human individuals. Naive-designated CD8 cells lacked CD45RO, were positively enriched for CCR7, and omitted terminally differentiated effector memory CD45RA+ cells. Produced via immunoSEQ multiplex PCR; TCRdb's table is partial and in-frame only. The table has roughly 2,000,000 clones, around 93% seen once. Sequencing was carried out using naive CD8+ T cells from PBMCs. These receptor sequences come from a man aged 18 to 35 in good health. Some clones in this sample may be carry-over from other donors' samples.

This clone was observed a single time. The V and J genes are TRBV28 and TRBJ1-5; D is uncertain. V was cut by 1 base and J by 4 bases, with 11 bases left in between. Germline V lookup: CDR1 MDHEN, CDR2 SYDVKM. The CDR3 sequence is 15 residues long. CDR3 region: CASSLYVSSNQPQHF. CDR3 nucleotide sequence: TGTGCCAGCAGTTTATACGTCAGTTCTAATCAGCCCCAGCATTTT.

The count of this clone is one. V and J are TRBV6-5 and TRBJ1-1; possible D gene TRBD1, 5 bases. V was shortened by 0 bases and J by 8 bases, with 13 bases between the two germline ends. Germline V lookup: CDR1 MNHEY, CDR2 SVGAGI. The CDR3 loop spans 14 amino acids. In DNA, the CDR3 is TGTGCCAGCAGTTACTCAATTGGTGGGGCGGAAGCTTTCTTT. Amino acid sequence: CASSYSIGGAEAFF.

This clone has a single count. The V and J genes are TRBV5-4 and TRBJ2-5; D tentatively fits TRBD1 or TRBD2 (5 bases each). With 4 bases removed from V and 1 base from J, the gap between germline ends came to 20 bases. Germline V gene sequence: CDR1 SGHNT, CDR2 YYREEE (reference sequence). The length of the CDR3 is 17 residues. In DNA form, the CDR3 reads TGTGCCAGCAGCCGGGGCCTTGACGCCTCACGCCAAGAGACCCAGTACTTC. It codes for CASSRGLDASRQETQYF. The full variable domain, with the rest looked up from reference TRBV5-4 and TRBJ2-5, is ETGVTQSPTHLIKTRGQQVTLRCSSQSGHNTVSWYQQALGQGPQFIFQYYREEENGRGNFPPRFSGLQFPNYSSELNVNALELDDSALYLCASSRGLDASRQETQYFGPGTRLLVL.

V is TRBV4-2 and J is TRBJ2-5; 13 nucleotides line up with TRBD2. Germline V gene lookup returns CDR1 LGHNA and CDR2 YNFKEQ. The CDR3 has 17 residues. The V and J ends lost 2 bases and 4 bases, in that order; junction bases with no gene match: 7. The CDR3 loop is CASSQLTSGRVGETQYF. The DNA for the CDR3 is TGTGCCAGCAGCCAATTAACTAGCGGGAGGGTTGGAGAGACCCAGTACTTC.

This clone was found once. This rearrangement joins TRBV28 to TRBJ1-1; possibly TRBD1 for D (5 bases). The germline V gene has CDR1 MDHEN and CDR2 SYDVKM. Trimming pared 7 bases from V and 6 bases from J, leaving 18 bases between. The CDR3 runs 14 residues. CDR3 loop: CASTLVMGDPEAFF. In DNA, the CDR3 is TGTGCCAGCACCTTGGTGATGGGGGACCCTGAAGCTTTCTTT.

V usage is TRBV6-5 and J usage is TRBJ1-5, with 7 bases lining up with TRBD1. This CDR3 is built from 15 residues. J gave up 1 base and V 2 bases, and 2 bases lay outside the gene matches. Looked up from germline, CDR1 is MNHEY and CDR2 is SVGAGI. CDR3 coding DNA: TGTGCCAGCAGTTACACGACAGGGAGCAATCAGCCCCAGCATTTT. Its protein product is CASSYTTGSNQPQHF.

J is TRBJ2-7 and V is TRBV28, with D unresolved. The CDR3 extends over 13 amino acids. V dropped 4 bases and J dropped 0 bases, with 7 bases sitting between them. Germline V gives CDR1 MDHEN, CDR2 SYDVKM. The CDR3 loop is CASSSTASYEQYF. In nucleotides, the CDR3 is TGTGCCAGCAGTTCAACCGCCTCCTACGAGCAGTACTTC.

This clone was observed a single time. Other DNA sequences from this sample encode an identical CDR3 as well. The V call is TRBV6-6, the J call TRBJ2-7, with 11 bases fitting TRBD1. V lost 2 bases and J lost 3; bases outside the gene matches: 0. The germline gives CDR1 MNHNY, CDR2 SVGAGI (reference sequence). The CDR3 consists of 14 residues. The CDR3 DNA sequence: TGTGCCAGCAGTTACGGGACAGGGGGCTACGAGCAGTACTTC. Its protein is CASSYGTGGYEQYF.

This rearrangement joins TRBV19 to TRBJ2-3; D is ambiguous. This CDR3 is 16 amino acids long. The germline CDR1 and CDR2 sequences are LNHDA and SQIVND (reference sequence). V was shortened by 3 bases and J by 0 bases, with 13 bases between the two germline ends. The CDR3 coding sequence is TGTGCCAGTAGTATCACAAGAAAAACTAGCACAGATACGCAGTATTTT. Translating gives CASSITRKTSTDTQYF.

A remark on this clone: Other DNA sequences in the sample encode the same CDR3. The chain couples TRBV18 to TRBJ2-7, with 8 bases aligning to TRBD1. The germline CDR1 and CDR2 sequences are KGHSH and LQKENI. This CDR3 region has 15 residues. V gave up 0 bases and J gave up 2 bases; unmatched junction bases: 3. CDR3 in DNA: TGTGCCAGCTCACCACCGGGACAGGTTACCTACGAGCAGTACTTC. It yields the protein CASSPPGQVTYEQYF.